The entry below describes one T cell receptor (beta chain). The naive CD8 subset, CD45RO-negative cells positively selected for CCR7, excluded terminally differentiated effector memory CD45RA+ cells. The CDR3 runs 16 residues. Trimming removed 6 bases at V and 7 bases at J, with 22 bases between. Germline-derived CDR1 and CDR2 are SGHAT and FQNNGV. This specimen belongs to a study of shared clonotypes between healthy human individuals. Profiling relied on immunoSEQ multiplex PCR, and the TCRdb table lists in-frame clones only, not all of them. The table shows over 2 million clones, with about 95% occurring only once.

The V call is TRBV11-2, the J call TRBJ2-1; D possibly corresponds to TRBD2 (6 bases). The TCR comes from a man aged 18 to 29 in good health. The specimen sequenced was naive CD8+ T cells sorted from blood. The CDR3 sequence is CASRSRGNYIPNEQFF. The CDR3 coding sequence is TGTGCCAGCAGGTCTCGGGGGAACTACATCCCAAATGAGCAGTTCTTC.